This section outlines one T cell receptor (beta chain) sequence together with its context. This sample was included in a study of T cell changes during pregnancy in multiple sclerosis. J gave up 3 bases and V 2 bases, and 2 bases lay outside the gene matches. The germline gives CDR1 SQVTM, CDR2 ANQGSEA. This CDR3 spans 13 amino acids. Method: immunoSEQ multiplex PCR; TCRdb's copy keeps in-frame clones and lacks some. Of tens of thousands of clones listed, roughly 89% are singletons. The TCR originated in a female donor in good health, enrolled as a control in a pregnancy study. Here the sequenced sample was CD4+ T cells from peripheral blood mononuclear cells, taken in the first trimester of pregnancy. The rearrangement uses TRBV29-1 and TRBJ1-2; 8 bases map to TRBD1. CDR3 in DNA: TGCAGCGTTGAAAAGGGACAGGACTATGGCTACACCTTC. Encoded protein: CSVEKGQDYGYTF.